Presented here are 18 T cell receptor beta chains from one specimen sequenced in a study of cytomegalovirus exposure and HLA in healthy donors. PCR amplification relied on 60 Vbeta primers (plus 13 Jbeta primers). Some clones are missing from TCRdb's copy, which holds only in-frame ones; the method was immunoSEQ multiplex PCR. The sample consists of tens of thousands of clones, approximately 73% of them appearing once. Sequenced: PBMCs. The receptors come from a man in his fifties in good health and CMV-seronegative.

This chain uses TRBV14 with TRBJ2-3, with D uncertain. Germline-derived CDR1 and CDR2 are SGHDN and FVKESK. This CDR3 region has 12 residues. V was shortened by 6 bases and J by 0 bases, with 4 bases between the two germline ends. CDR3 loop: CASSLSTDTQYF. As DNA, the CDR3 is TGTGCCAGCAGTCTAAGCACAGATACGCAGTATTTT.

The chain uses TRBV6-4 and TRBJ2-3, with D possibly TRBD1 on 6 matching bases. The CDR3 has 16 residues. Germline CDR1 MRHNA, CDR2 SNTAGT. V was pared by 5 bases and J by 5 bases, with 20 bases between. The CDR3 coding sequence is TGTGCCAGCAGTAGCGATAAACCAGGGGTTCAAGATACGCAGTATTTT. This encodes CASSSDKPGVQDTQYF.

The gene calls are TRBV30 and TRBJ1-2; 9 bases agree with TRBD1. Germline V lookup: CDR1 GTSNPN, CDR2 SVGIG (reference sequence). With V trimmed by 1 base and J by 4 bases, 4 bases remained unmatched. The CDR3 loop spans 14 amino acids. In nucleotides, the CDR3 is TGTGCCTGGAGTGCGGGACAGGGTGCCTATGGCTACACCTTC. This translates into CAWSAGQGAYGYTF.

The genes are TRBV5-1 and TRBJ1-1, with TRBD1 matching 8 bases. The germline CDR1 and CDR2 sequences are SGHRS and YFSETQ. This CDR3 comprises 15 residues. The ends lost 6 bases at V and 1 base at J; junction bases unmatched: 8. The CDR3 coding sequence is TGCGCCAGCACTCCCCGAGGGACAGGGAACACTGAAGCTTTCTTT. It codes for CASTPRGTGNTEAFF.

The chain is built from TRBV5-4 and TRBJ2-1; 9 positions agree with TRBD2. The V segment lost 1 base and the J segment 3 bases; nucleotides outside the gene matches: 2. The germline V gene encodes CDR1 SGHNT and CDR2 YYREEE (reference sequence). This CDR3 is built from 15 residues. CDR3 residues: CASSLWRGGYNEQFF. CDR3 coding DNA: TGTGCCAGCAGCTTGTGGCGGGGGGGCTACAATGAGCAGTTCTTC.

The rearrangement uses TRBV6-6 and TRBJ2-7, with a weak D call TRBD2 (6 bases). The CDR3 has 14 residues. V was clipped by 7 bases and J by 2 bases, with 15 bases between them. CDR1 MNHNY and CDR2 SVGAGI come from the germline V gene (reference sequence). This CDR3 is CASTNLRGTYEQYF. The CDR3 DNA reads TGTGCCAGCACCAACCTCCGGGGGACCTACGAGCAGTACTTC.

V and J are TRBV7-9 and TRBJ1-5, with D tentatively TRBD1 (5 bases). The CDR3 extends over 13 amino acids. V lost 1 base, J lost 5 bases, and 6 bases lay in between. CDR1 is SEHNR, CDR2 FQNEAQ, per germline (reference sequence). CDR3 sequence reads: CASSLGGDQPQHF. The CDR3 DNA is TGTGCCAGCAGCTTAGGGGGGGATCAGCCCCAGCATTTT.

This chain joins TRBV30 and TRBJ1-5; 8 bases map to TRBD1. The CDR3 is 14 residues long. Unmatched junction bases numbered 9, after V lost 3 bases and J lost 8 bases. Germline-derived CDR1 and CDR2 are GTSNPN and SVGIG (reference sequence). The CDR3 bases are TGTGCCTGGAGCCGTGGACAGGGATCCGAGCCCCAGCATTTT. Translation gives CAWSRGQGSEPQHF.

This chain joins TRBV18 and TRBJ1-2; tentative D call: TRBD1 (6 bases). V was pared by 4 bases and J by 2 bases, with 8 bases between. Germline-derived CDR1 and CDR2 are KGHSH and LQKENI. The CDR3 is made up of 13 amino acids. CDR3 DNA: TGTGCCAGCTCACAACAGGGAAACTATGGCTACACCTTC. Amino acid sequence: CASSQQGNYGYTF.

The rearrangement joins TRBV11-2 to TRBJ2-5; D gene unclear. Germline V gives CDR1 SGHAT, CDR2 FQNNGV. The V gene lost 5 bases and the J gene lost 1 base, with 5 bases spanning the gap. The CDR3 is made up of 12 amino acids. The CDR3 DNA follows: TGTGCCAGCAGCATCCTCCAAGAGACCCAGTACTTC. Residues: CASSILQETQYF.

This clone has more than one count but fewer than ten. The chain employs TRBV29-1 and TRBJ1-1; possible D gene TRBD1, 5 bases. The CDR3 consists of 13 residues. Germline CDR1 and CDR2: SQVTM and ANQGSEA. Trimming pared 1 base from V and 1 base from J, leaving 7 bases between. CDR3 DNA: TGCAGCGTTGAAGGGGGCGGGAACACTGAAGCTTTCTTT. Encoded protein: CSVEGGGNTEAFF.

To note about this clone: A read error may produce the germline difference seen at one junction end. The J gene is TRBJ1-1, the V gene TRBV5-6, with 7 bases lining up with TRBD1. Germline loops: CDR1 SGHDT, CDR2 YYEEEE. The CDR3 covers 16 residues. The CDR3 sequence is CASSLGSPGGITEALF. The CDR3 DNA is TGTGCCAGCAGCTTGGGGTCCCCAGGGGGTATCACTGAAGCTCTCTTT. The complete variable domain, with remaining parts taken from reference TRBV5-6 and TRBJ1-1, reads DAGVTQSPTHLIKTRGQQVTLRCSPKSGHDTVSWYQQALGQGPQFIFQYYEEEERQRGNFPDRFSGHQFPNYSSELNVNALLLGDSALYLCASSLGSPGGITEALFGQGTRLTVV.

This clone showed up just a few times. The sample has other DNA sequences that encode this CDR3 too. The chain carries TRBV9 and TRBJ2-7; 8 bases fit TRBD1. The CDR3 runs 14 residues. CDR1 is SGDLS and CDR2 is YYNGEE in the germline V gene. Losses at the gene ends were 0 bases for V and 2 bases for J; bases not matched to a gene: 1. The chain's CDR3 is CASSVGQGTYEQYF. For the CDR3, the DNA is TGTGCCAGCAGCGTAGGACAGGGGACCTACGAGCAGTACTTC.

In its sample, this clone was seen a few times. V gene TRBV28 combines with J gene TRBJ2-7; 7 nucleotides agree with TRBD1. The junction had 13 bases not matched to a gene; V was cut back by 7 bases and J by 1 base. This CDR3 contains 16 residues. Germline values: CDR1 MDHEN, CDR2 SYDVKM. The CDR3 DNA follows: TGTGCCAGCAAACGTGGCTGGCAGGGGGATTCCTACGAGCAGTACTTC. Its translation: CASKRGWQGDSYEQYF. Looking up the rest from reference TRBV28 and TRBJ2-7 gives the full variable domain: DVKVTQSSRYLVKRTGEKVFLECVQDMDHENMFWYRQDPGLGLRLIYFSYDVKMKEKGDIPEGYSVSREKKERFSLILESASTNQTSMYLCASKRGWQGDSYEQYFGPGTRLTVT.

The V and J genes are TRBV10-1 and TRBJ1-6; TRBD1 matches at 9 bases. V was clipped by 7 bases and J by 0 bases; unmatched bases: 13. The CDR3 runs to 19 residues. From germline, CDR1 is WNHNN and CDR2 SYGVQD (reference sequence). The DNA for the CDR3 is TGCGCCAGCAAAGCCCGGGACAGGGTCCGGAGCTCCTATAATTCACCCCTCCACTTT. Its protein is CASKARDRVRSSYNSPLHF.

CDR3 residues: CSVTISYEQYF. CDR3 nucleotide sequence: TGCAGTGTGACTATCTCCTACGAGCAGTACTTC. This sequence joins TRBV20-1 and TRBJ2-7; the D gene is possibly TRBD2 (5 bases). The CDR3 extends over 11 amino acids. Germline V CDR1 and CDR2: DFQATT, SNEGSKA (reference sequence). V dropped 7 bases and J dropped 0 bases, with 7 bases sitting between them.

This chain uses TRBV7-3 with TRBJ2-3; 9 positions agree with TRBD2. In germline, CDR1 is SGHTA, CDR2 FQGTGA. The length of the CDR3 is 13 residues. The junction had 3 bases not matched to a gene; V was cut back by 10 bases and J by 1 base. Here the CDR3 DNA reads TGTGCCACCCAGCGGGGGGGCACAGATACGCAGTATTTT. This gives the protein CATQRGGTDTQYF.

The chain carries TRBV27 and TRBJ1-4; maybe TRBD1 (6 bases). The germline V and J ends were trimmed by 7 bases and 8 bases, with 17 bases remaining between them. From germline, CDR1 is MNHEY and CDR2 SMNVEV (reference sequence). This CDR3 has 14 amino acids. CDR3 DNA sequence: TGTGCCAGCACCCCCATCGGGGGGCAGGAAAAACTGTTTTTT. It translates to CASTPIGGQEKLFF.